This T cell receptor beta chain was identified in a study of T cell responses to AZD1222 COVID-19 vaccine. The study, taken as a whole, reports: White British people made up most donors, females outnumbered males, and clonal diversity was possibly underestimated. There were vaccine-associated CD4 TCRs across spike, dominant at 160-218 and 743-854. The reported proportion of spike-specific TCRs targeting unmutated variant regions was nearly half.

The protocol was immunoSEQ multiplex PCR, while the TCRdb copy is restricted to in-frame clones and leaves out a portion. The top ten hold 11% of the sample, which has over 75,000 clones, 87% seen once. For this clone: The antigen is unknown. The junction does not match germline at one end; this may be a read error.

Germline V gives CDR1 LNHDA, CDR2 SQIVND (reference sequence). The CDR3 length is 13 residues. This TCR was recovered from an adult who received the AZD1222 COVID-19 vaccine. The chain employs TRBV19 and TRBJ1-1, with D possibly matching TRBD1 (6 bases). Sequenced here: peripheral blood, sampled 28 days after the second AZD1222 dose. The CDR3 sequence is CASNIQGNTEAFF. The CDR3 DNA sequence: TGTGCCAGTAATATACAGGGGAACACTGAAGCTTTCTTT.